This T cell receptor (beta chain) was identified in a study of technical replicates of blood from several donors. TCRdb's copy holds only in-frame clones and misses some; the assay was immunoSEQ multiplex PCR. The sample consists of 55,000 to 75,000 clones, roughly 94% of them appearing once. Input material: PBMCs. This sequence originates from a human donor in good health. Some clones in this sample may be carry-over from other donors' samples.

This CDR3 is CASSLREGEQYF. The DNA of the CDR3 is TGTGCCAGCAGCCTGCGCGAGGGCGAGCAGTACTTC. The V gene is TRBV9, the J gene TRBJ2-7, with a tentative D call TRBD2 (5 bases). The CDR3 totals 12 residues. Per germline, CDR1 SGDLS and CDR2 YYNGEE. Trimming left V 4 bases short and J 6 bases short, with 11 bases between.